Listed below are T cell receptor beta chains from one sample, sequenced in a study of vaccination effects on CD4 cells after COVID-19. Repertoires were generated with immunoSEQ multiplex PCR, while TCRdb's copy carries only in-frame clones and drops some. Counted here are 23,000 or so clones, around 72% occurring once; the ten biggest clones make up over 9.5%. Antigens for these TCRs are unknown. The material was CD4+ T cells from PBMCs cultured with HCoV-229E spike peptides, obtained before COVID-19 vaccination. These receptors were taken from a human donor who received a COVID-19 vaccine. CDR3s include the opening cysteine and the closing phenylalanine or tryptophan. D genes are given only for firm matches. Expanded clones get a size class; other rows say once, few or many, or leave the size out.

abundance,v_gene,j_gene,d_gene,CDR3nt,CDR3aa
NA,TRBV5-1,TRBJ2-7,TRBD1,TGCGCCAGCAGCTTCTGGGCTGGGCAGGGGGCCTACGAGCAGTACTTC,CASSFWAGQGAYEQYF
NA,TRBV20-1,TRBJ1-1,NA,TGCAGTGCTAGAGGGAACACTGAAGCTTTCTTT,CSARGNTEAFF
once,TRBV28,TRBJ1-2,NA,TGTGCCAGCAGTTCTAACTATGGCTACACCTTC,CASSSNYGYTF
NA,TRBV7-9,TRBJ2-5,NA,TGTGCCAGCAGCGAGAGCTGGGAGGTCGGGGAGACCCAGTACTTC,CASSESWEVGETQYF
medium-sized,TRBV3-1/TRBV3-2,TRBJ2-1,TRBD1,TGTGCCAGCAGCCAATCACAGGGACAGGGGACGGATGAGCAGTTCTTC,CASSQSQGQGTDEQFF
NA,TRBV6-1,TRBJ2-3,NA,TGTGCCAGCAGTGAAGTCAGACCCGGGACATATCTCAAAGATACGCAGTATTTT,CASSEVRPGTYLKDTQYF
NA,TRBV6-5,TRBJ2-7,TRBD1,TGTGCCAGCAGCGACAGGGTTCGCTACGAGCAGTACTTC,CASSDRVRYEQYF
few,TRBV2,TRBJ2-7,TRBD2,TGTGCCAGCAGTGAAACCCTGACTAGCGGGTTGACCTACGAGCAGTACTTC,CASSETLTSGLTYEQYF
few,TRBV4-2,TRBJ1-4,NA,TGTGCCAGCAGCCAAGATTTGGGGGGCGTGGAAAAACTGTTTTTT,CASSQDLGGVEKLFF
few,TRBV7-8,TRBJ2-2,NA,TGTGCCAGCAGCTTCGTGGGACTCGACACCGGGGAGCTGTTTTTT,CASSFVGLDTGELFF
NA,TRBV5-6,TRBJ2-7,TRBD1,TGTGCCAGCAGCTTAGGACAGGGGGTCTTCTACGAGCAGTACTTC,CASSLGQGVFYEQYF
NA,TRBV7-2,TRBJ1-6,TRBD1,TGTGCCAGCAGCACCCGGTTGACAGGGGTGTTTGCTAATTCACCCCTCCACTTT,CASSTRLTGVFANSPLHF
few,TRBV4-1,TRBJ1-2,NA,TGCGCCAGCAGCCAAGAAACAGGAGACTATGGCTACACCTTC,CASSQETGDYGYTF
few,TRBV5-8,TRBJ2-7,NA,TGTGCCAGCAGCTTGTACAGGCACTACGAGCAGTACTTC,CASSLYRHYEQYF
NA,TRBV7-8,TRBJ2-7,NA,TGTGCCAGCAGACCCGGGACACCGGGGGCCTACGAGCAGTACTTC,CASRPGTPGAYEQYF
NA,TRBV4-1,TRBJ2-7,NA,TGCGCCAGCAGCCCCATAGGGAAGGGGAACTACGAGCAGTACTTC,CASSPIGKGNYEQYF
NA,TRBV13,TRBJ2-3,NA,TGTGCCAGCAGGCTGCGAGATACGCAGTATTTT,CASRLRDTQYF
NA,TRBV20-1,TRBJ2-2,TRBD2,TGCAGTGCTAGTCCCGGGACTAGCGGGAGTACCGGGGAGCTGTTTTTT,CSASPGTSGSTGELFF
NA,TRBV5-1,TRBJ2-1,TRBD1,TGCGCCAGCCAGGAGACAGGGATCAACAATGAGCAGTTCTTC,CASQETGINNEQFF
NA,TRBV5-8,TRBJ1-2,TRBD1,TGTGCCAGCAGCTTGGCCCTGACAGGGGGGAACTATGGCTACACCTTC,CASSLALTGGNYGYTF
NA,TRBV4-1,TRBJ2-1,NA,TGCGCCAGCAGCCGGGACCCTACCTCCTCCTACAATGAGCAGTTCTTC,CASSRDPTSSYNEQFF
NA,TRBV29-1,TRBJ2-1,NA,TGCAGCGTTGATCGCCCCGGTCAGGGTACTGAGCAGTTCTTC,CSVDRPGQGTEQFF
NA,TRBV11-3,TRBJ2-2,NA,TGTGCCAGCAGCTTTTTACAGGAATCCGGGGAGCTGTTTTTT,CASSFLQESGELFF
medium-sized,TRBV7-2,TRBJ1-1,NA,TGTGCCAGCAGCACCTATGACCGGGCGCCTGAAGCTTTCTTT,CASSTYDRAPEAFF
NA,TRBV3-1/TRBV3-2,TRBJ2-1,NA,TGTGCCAGCAGCCAAGATCAAGCAGGTAGCTCCTACAATGAGCAGTTCTTC,CASSQDQAGSSYNEQFF
NA,TRBV18,TRBJ1-1,NA,TGTGCCAGCTCACCACTGATCGGACGGGACGGCACTGAAGCTTTCTTT,CASSPLIGRDGTEAFF